The clone carrying this T cell receptor beta chain was counted at least ten times. Its antigen is as yet unknown. The data originate from a study of neurological immune-mediated disorders. Findings of the study overall: The absence of any CDR3 amino acid sequence shared by expanded clones across subjects suggests that repertoires were private in all groups. The most TCR clonal expansion was seen in HTLV-1-associated myelopathy, whereas the least was seen in multiple sclerosis, below the level in healthy controls.

Germline lookup yields CDR1 SGHTA and CDR2 FQGNSA. The CDR3 covers 15 residues. V shed 4 bases and J 3 bases; nucleotides not matched to a gene: 2. TCRdb passed the 5' RACE reads through MiXCR, listing each CDR3 protein once. The sample includes tens of thousands of distinct CDR3 sequences, around an eighth of them seen just once. The clonotype originates from a woman in her sixties or seventies in good health. The specimen sequenced was PBMCs. This chain joins TRBV7-2 and TRBJ1-5, with 11 bases matching TRBD1. In nucleotides, the CDR3 is TGTGCCAGCAGCTGGACAGGGGGCCACAATCAGCCCCAGCATTTT. Translation: CASSWTGGHNQPQHF.